Listed here is a single T cell receptor (beta chain). Its antigen remains unidentified. This CDR3 has 15 amino acids. V shed 3 bases, J shed 5 bases, and the junction held 8 bases outside the gene matches. The data belong to a study of T-cell memory formation after mild COVID-19. Study information: TCR clusters largely stayed donor specific. Study conclusions and caveats: Whereas later expanders leaned CD4+, clones contracting day 15 to 85 showed a balanced CD4/CD8 makeup. Chiefly within CM and EM were the contracting CD4+ clones; CD8+ ones were within EMRA.

TCRdb recomputed calls from the 5' RACE reads with MiXCR, one row per CDR3 protein. Among roughly 610,000 distinct CDR3 sequences listed, around a sixth were seen once. Input material: PBMCs or a T cell subset sorted from them (not recorded which). The clonotype comes from an adult woman who had mild COVID-19 (a few samples of this study predate the infection). Cell type and time point are not known. The chain carries TRBV12-3 or TRBV12-4 and TRBJ2-7; TRBD1 aligns across 9 bases. CDR3 sequence (DNA): TGTGCCAGCAGTTTGGGCGGGGACAGGGACCACGAGCAGTACTTC. Translation gives CASSLGGDRDHEQYF.